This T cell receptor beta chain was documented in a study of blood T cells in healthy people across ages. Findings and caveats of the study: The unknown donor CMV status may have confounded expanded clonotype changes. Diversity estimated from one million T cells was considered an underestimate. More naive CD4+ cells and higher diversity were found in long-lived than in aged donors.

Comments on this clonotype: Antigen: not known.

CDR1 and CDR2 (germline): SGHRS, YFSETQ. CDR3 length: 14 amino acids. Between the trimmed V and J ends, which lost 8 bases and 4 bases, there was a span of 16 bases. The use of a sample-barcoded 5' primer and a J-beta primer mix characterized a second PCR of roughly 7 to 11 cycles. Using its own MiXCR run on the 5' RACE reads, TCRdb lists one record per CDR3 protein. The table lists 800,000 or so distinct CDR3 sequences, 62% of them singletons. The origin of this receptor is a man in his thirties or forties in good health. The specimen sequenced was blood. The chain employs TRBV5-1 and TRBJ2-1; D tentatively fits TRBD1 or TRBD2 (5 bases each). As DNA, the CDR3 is TGCGCCAGTGTCCGGGACGGGGAGTACAATGAGCAGTTCTTC. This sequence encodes CASVRDGEYNEQFF.